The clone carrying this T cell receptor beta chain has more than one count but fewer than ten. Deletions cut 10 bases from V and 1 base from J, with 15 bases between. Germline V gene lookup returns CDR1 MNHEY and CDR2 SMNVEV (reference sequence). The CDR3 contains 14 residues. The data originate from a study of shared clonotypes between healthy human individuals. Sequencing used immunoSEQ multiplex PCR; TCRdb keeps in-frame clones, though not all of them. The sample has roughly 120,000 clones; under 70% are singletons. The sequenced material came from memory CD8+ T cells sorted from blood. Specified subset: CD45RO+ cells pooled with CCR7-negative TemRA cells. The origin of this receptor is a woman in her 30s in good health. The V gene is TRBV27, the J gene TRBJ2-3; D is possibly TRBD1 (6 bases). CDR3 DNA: TGTGCCACCCAGGGGTCCCTCGGCACAGATACGCAGTATTTT. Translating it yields CATQGSLGTDTQYF.